The 8 T cell receptor beta chains presented below share a single source sample, sequenced in a study of blood T cell repertoires in COVID-19. Sequenced by immunoSEQ multiplex PCR; TCRdb stores in-frame clones only, minus some. The sample lists around 100,000 clones, less than 85% occurring once. Sample: peripheral blood. The receptors shown here come from a human donor in a cohort sampled during active COVID-19.

V gene TRBV5-4 combines with J gene TRBJ2-1, with TRBD2 identical over 8 bases. Losses at the gene ends were 2 bases for V and 0 bases for J; bases not matched to a gene: 7. CDR1 is SGHNT and CDR2 is YYREEE in the germline V gene (reference sequence). The CDR3 spans 17 residues. The CDR3 region is CASSFGGAISSYNEQFF. The CDR3 DNA reads TGTGCCAGCAGCTTCGGGGGGGCCATAAGCTCCTACAATGAGCAGTTCTTC.

The chain is built from TRBV6-6 and TRBJ2-7, with a tentative D call TRBD1 (5 bases). With 8 bases removed from V and 7 bases from J, the gap between germline ends came to 24 bases. The CDR3 is made up of 15 amino acids. Germline V lookup: CDR1 MNHNY, CDR2 SVGAGI (reference sequence). The DNA of the CDR3 is TGTGCCAGCCTTAAAAGGGGAATCTCTTCAGAGGAGCAGTACTTC. This codes for CASLKRGISSEEQYF.

The chain has TRBV7-9 and TRBJ2-1, with TRBD2 matching over 10 bases. The CDR3 spans 18 residues. V shed 4 bases, J shed 0 bases, and the junction held 9 bases outside the gene matches. The germline V gene encodes CDR1 SEHNR and CDR2 FQNEAQ (reference sequence). The CDR3 nucleotides are TGTGCCAGCAGCTCCATAGCGGGGGGCCATAGCTCCTACAATGAGCAGTTCTTC. Translated: CASSSIAGGHSSYNEQFF.

This clone was observed once. V usage is TRBV5-6 and J usage is TRBJ1-1; TRBD1 matches 7 bases. With V trimmed by 4 bases and J by 4 bases, 10 bases remained unmatched. Germline lookup yields CDR1 SGHDT and CDR2 YYEEEE. The CDR3 is 15 amino acids. The CDR3 here is CASSTGQLLITEAFF. CDR3 DNA sequence: TGTGCCAGCAGCACGGGACAGTTGTTGATCACTGAAGCTTTCTTT.

V usage is TRBV16 and J usage is TRBJ1-4, with 10 bases identical to TRBD1. V dropped 4 bases and J dropped 7; count of bases not matched to a gene: 9. CDR1 and CDR2 from the germline V gene are KGHSY and FQNENV. The CDR3 length is 16 residues. The CDR3 protein is CASSPFRGQGSEKLFF. DNA of the CDR3: TGTGCCAGCAGCCCTTTTAGGGGACAGGGGAGTGAAAAACTGTTTTTT.

The chain combines TRBV9 with TRBJ2-3; maybe TRBD2 (7 bases). The CDR3 loop spans 18 amino acids. V was cut by 3 bases and J by 0 bases, with 20 bases left in between. Germline assignment: CDR1 SGDLS and CDR2 YYNGEE. The CDR3 DNA reads as TGTGCCAGCAGCGCTCCCCTAGGGGGGGGGCGAAGCACAGATACGCAGTATTTT. This gives the protein CASSAPLGGGRSTDTQYF. The entire variable domain, with the rest obtained from reference TRBV9 and TRBJ2-3, is as follows: DSGVTQTPKHLITATGQRVTLRCSPRSGDLSVYWYQQSLDQGLQFLIQYYNGEERAKGNILERFSAQQFPDLHSELNLSSLELGDSALYFCASSAPLGGGRSTDTQYFGPGTRLTVL.

The rearrangement links TRBV25-1 to TRBJ1-5; possibly TRBD1 for D (5 bases). The CDR3 consists of 16 residues. With 1 base removed from V and 3 bases from J, the gap between germline ends came to 13 bases. CDR1 and CDR2 (germline): MGHDK, SYGVNS. CDR3 sequence reads: CASSELGREDNQPQHF. The CDR3 DNA sequence: TGTGCCAGCAGTGAATTGGGCAGGGAGGACAATCAGCCCCAGCATTTT. The full variable domain, rest sourced from reference TRBV25-1 and TRBJ1-5, is EADIYQTPRYLVIGTGKKITLECSQTMGHDKMYWYQQDPGMELHLIHYSYGVNSTEKGDLSSESTVSRIRTEHFPLTLESARPSHTSQYLCASSELGREDNQPQHFGDGTRLSIL.

The chain recombines TRBV4-1 with TRBJ1-6, with D maybe TRBD1 (5 bases). The CDR3 runs to 16 residues. Trimming stripped 0 bases from V and 5 bases from J, with 11 bases between. The germline V gene has CDR1 MGHRA and CDR2 YSYEKL. The CDR3, as DNA: TGCGCCAGCAGCCAAGAGGCCAGGGTGCATAATTCACCCCTCCACTTT. Translated: CASSQEARVHNSPLHF.